Described below is a single TCR beta chain sequence and its context. Produced via immunoSEQ multiplex PCR; TCRdb's table is partial and in-frame only. Of approximately 1.5 million clones listed, 98% are singletons. The length of the CDR3 is 12 residues. Trimming removed 7 bases from V and 1 base from J, with 10 bases in between. Germline V gives CDR1 SQVTM, CDR2 ANQGSEA. It was into CD45RA+ naive and CD45RA-negative memory subsets that the CD4+ cells were split. The source of the sample is a study of shared clonotypes between healthy human individuals. This receptor was identified in a man aged 25 to 40 in good health. The genes are TRBV29-1 and TRBJ1-2; the D gene is possibly TRBD1 (5 bases). Sequencing was done on a sample of naive CD4+ T cells sorted from blood. Described subset: CD45RA+ positively selected. In DNA, the CDR3 is TGCAGCGCTGGGAGGGGTAACTATGGCTACACCTTC. It yields the protein CSAGRGNYGYTF.